This TCR beta chain comes out of a study of shared clonotypes between healthy human individuals. Turning to this clone: Antigen specificity is unknown.

Findings of the study overall: Generation probability values for non-shared clonotypes were lower than those for clonotypes shared by all four donors.

There are 17 residues in the CDR3. Trimming cost V 2 bases and J 12 bases, with 23 bases left between them. CDR1 MNHEY and CDR2 SMNVEV come from the germline V gene (reference sequence). Libraries were prepared by immunoSEQ multiplex PCR; TCRdb keeps only in-frame clonotypes and omits some of them. The table includes millions of clones, roughly 93% detected once. What was sequenced was naive CD4+ T cells from PBMCs. The subset is: CD45RA+ positively selected. The rearrangement links TRBV27 to TRBJ1-6; D may be TRBD1 (5 bases). This sequence originates from a man between 18 and 35 years old in good health. Some clones in this sample may be carry-over from other donors' samples. The CDR3 region has the DNA TGTGCCAGCAGTTTAGGGGGGGGTAACTTTCGATCTAGACCCCTCCACTTT. It codes for CASSLGGGNFRSRPLHF.